This TCR beta chain was identified during a study of cytomegalovirus exposure and HLA in healthy donors. Study-wide context: There were about 85 million unique TCRs (from HLA-typed donors) in an early data release. Researchers found that roughly 77% of just under 400 genotyped donors fell within the Caucasian-associated ancestry cluster.

About this clone itself: Antigen specificity is unknown.

Trimming removed 4 bases at V and 2 bases at J, with 16 bases between. This CDR3 has 16 amino acids. Germline V gives CDR1 MGHDK, CDR2 SYGVNS. Researchers ran the PCR with 60 Vbeta and 13 Jbeta primers. TCRdb's table, derived via immunoSEQ multiplex PCR, lists solely in-frame clones and lacks some. The data show 150,000 to 200,000 clones, 77% seen once. General study findings and limits: Compared with the roughly 670-donor mean, an Asian-associated ancestry cluster reportedly had fewer N-insertions, according to a later analysis.

This chain links TRBV25-1 with TRBJ2-3; D is possibly TRBD2 (6 bases). The origin of this receptor is a woman in her twenties or thirties in good health and CMV-seronegative. Sequencing used PBMCs. DNA for the CDR3: TGTGCCAGCAGTGGGGGACGGCGGGACTTCACAGATACGCAGTATTTT. Residues: CASSGGRRDFTDTQYF.